What follows are 16 T cell receptor beta chains derived from one specimen sequenced in a study of cytomegalovirus exposure and HLA in healthy donors. Produced via immunoSEQ multiplex PCR; TCRdb's table is partial and in-frame only. The top ten clones hold 1.2% of a sample with roughly 250,000 clones, roughly 86% of them seen once. Source material: PBMCs. The origin of the receptors is a woman aged 25 to 39 in good health and CMV-seropositive.

The rearrangement uses TRBV5-1 and TRBJ2-1, with TRBD2 identical over 14 bases. This CDR3 region has 15 residues. The J segment lost 10 bases and the V segment lost 4 bases, leaving 7 bases of the junction unmatched. Germline CDR1 and CDR2: SGHRS and YFSETQ. The CDR3 reads CASSLGTSGSHEQFF. The CDR3 DNA is TGCGCCAGCAGCCTCGGGACTAGCGGGAGTCACGAGCAGTTCTTC.

The chain recombines TRBV5-1 with TRBJ2-1; tentative D call: TRBD1 (5 bases). V was pared by 0 bases and J by 2 bases, with 6 bases between. Germline CDR1 and CDR2: SGHRS and YFSETQ. The CDR3 has 14 amino acids. The DNA for the CDR3 is TGCGCCAGCAGCTTGGGACAGACCTACAATGAGCAGTTCTTC. It codes for CASSLGQTYNEQFF.

A single count supports this clone. This chain uses TRBV13 with TRBJ2-5, with D possibly TRBD1 on 6 matching bases. The V gene's germline CDR1 is PRHDT and CDR2 FYEKMQ (reference sequence). The CDR3 is 13 amino acids. V was shortened by 5 bases and J by 7 bases, with 14 bases between the two germline ends. CDR3 bases: TGTGCCAGCAGCCGGGACAAGGACGGGACCCAGTACTTC. Translated, it gives CASSRDKDGTQYF. The full variable domain, with the rest looked up from reference TRBV13 and TRBJ2-5, is AAGVIQSPRHLIKEKRETATLKCYPIPRHDTVYWYQQGPGQDPQFLISFYEKMQSDKGSIPDRFSAQQFSDYHSELNMSSLELGDSALYFCASSRDKDGTQYFGPGTRLLVL.

The chain combines TRBV18 with TRBJ1-3; TRBD1 agrees at 8 bases. Looked up from germline, CDR1 is KGHSH and CDR2 is LQKENI. The CDR3 is made up of 18 amino acids. V dropped 1 base and J dropped 0; count of bases not matched to a gene: 8. For the CDR3, the DNA is TGTGCCAGCTCACCACTCTCCGGACAGGGAAGCTCTGGAAACACCATATATTTT. Protein product: CASSPLSGQGSSGNTIYF. Using reference TRBV18 and TRBJ1-3 for the parts outside the CDR3, the full variable domain is NAGVMQNPRHLVRRRGQEARLRCSPMKGHSHVYWYRQLPEEGLKFMVYLQKENIIDESGMPKERFSAEFPKEGPSILRIQQVVRGDSAAYFCASSPLSGQGSSGNTIYFGEGSWLTVV.

V is TRBV4-1 and J is TRBJ1-2, with a weak D call TRBD1 (5 bases). V lost 1 base to trimming and J lost 4 bases, with 16 bases between them. CDR1 and CDR2 from the germline V gene are MGHRA and YSYEKL. This CDR3 region has 16 residues. The CDR3 DNA reads as TGCGCCAGCAGCCAAGCCCTGACAGATTTGTCCTATGGCTACACCTTC. As protein: CASSQALTDLSYGYTF.

This chain connects TRBV30 to TRBJ1-3, with 7 bases aligning to TRBD1. Germline V lookup: CDR1 GTSNPN, CDR2 SVGIG (reference sequence). The J segment lost 11 bases and the V segment lost 5 bases, leaving 6 bases of the junction unmatched. The CDR3 contains 11 residues. The DNA for the CDR3 is TGTGCCTGGGGACAGGCGGGCGCCATATATTTT. This translates into CAWGQAGAIYF.

A remark on this clone: The same CDR3 arises from other DNA sequences in this sample as well. V gene TRBV18 combines with J gene TRBJ2-7, with a possible D match to TRBD1 (5 bases). CDR3 size: 15 residues. Trimming took 2 bases from V and 0 from J, leaving 11 bases between them. Germline V gene sequence: CDR1 KGHSH, CDR2 LQKENI. The CDR3 sequence is CASSPGAQGSYEQYF. CDR3 sequence (DNA): TGTGCCAGCTCACCAGGGGCTCAGGGCTCCTACGAGCAGTACTTC.

The chain has TRBV5-1 and TRBJ2-1, with a possible D match to TRBD2 (6 bases). V dropped 2 bases and J dropped 0 bases, with 15 bases sitting between them. Germline CDR1 reads SGHRS; CDR2 reads YFSETQ. The CDR3 is 17 residues long. As DNA, the CDR3 is TGCGCCAGCAGCTTCGGGACTTCCTCGAGCTCCTACAATGAGCAGTTCTTC. Translated: CASSFGTSSSSYNEQFF.

The chain has TRBV10-3 and TRBJ2-7, with no clear D. The CDR3 has 14 residues. CDR1 and CDR2 from the germline V gene are ENHRY and SYGVKD. The V and J ends lost 2 bases and 6 bases respectively, with 14 bases between them. CDR3 coding DNA: TGTGCCATCAGTGAGATAACTACCTCCGCCGAGCAGTACTTC. It translates to CAISEITTSAEQYF.

The chain recombines TRBV28 with TRBJ2-7; D is ambiguous. This CDR3 has 18 amino acids. Trimming cost V 5 bases and J 5 bases, with 28 bases left between them. Germline V CDR1 and CDR2: MDHEN, SYDVKM. CDR3 sequence (DNA): TGTGCCAGCAGTCTCGTCACCATCGACACTGGCTTAATCAACGAGCAGTACTTC. Protein: CASSLVTIDTGLINEQYF.

The rearrangement links TRBV12-5 to TRBJ2-1; tentatively, D is TRBD1 (5 bases). This CDR3 comprises 12 residues. Germline V gene lookup returns CDR1 LGHNT and CDR2 FRNRAP. Deletions cut 3 bases from V and 8 bases from J, with 8 bases between. The CDR3 DNA is TGTGCTAGTGGTTTAGGGGCCTATGAGCAGTTCTTC. It translates to CASGLGAYEQFF.

The CDR3 protein is CASSFNRGPANEQFF. In DNA form, the CDR3 reads TGTGCCAGCAGTTTTAACAGGGGGCCAGCGAATGAGCAGTTCTTC. The chain couples TRBV28 to TRBJ2-1; 9 nucleotides match TRBD1. The ends lost 3 bases at V and 7 bases at J; junction bases unmatched: 7. Germline V gives CDR1 MDHEN, CDR2 SYDVKM. The CDR3 totals 15 residues.

CDR3 coding DNA: TGTGCCAGCAGACCCGGACAGGGGGCTTCGGATGAGCAGTACTTC. Its protein is CASRPGQGASDEQYF. The V call is TRBV7-6, the J call TRBJ2-7; 11 nucleotides align to TRBD1. The CDR3 is 15 residues long. Trimming took 6 bases from V and 7 from J; bases not matched to a gene: 11. Germline CDR1 SGHVS, CDR2 FNYEAQ.

The chain carries TRBV5-1 and TRBJ2-1; weak D call: TRBD2 (6 bases). CDR1 is SGHRS and CDR2 is YFSETQ in the germline V gene. The V and J ends lost 5 bases and 8 bases respectively, with 17 bases between them. The CDR3 totals 14 residues. The CDR3 sequence: CASSYSSEGDEQFF. As DNA, the CDR3 is TGCGCCAGCAGTTACTCGTCGGAGGGCGATGAGCAGTTCTTC.

Concerning this clone itself: Sequence at one end of the junction differs from germline and may be a read error. This sequence joins TRBV30 and TRBJ2-1; D may be TRBD2 (6 bases). Germline loops: CDR1 GTSNPN, CDR2 SVGIG (reference sequence). The CDR3 has 14 amino acids. CDR3 sequence: CAWSIGDSNNEQFF. The CDR3 nucleotides are TGTGCCTGGAGTATCGGGGACTCCAACAATGAGCAGTTCTTC.

The V call is TRBV10-3, the J call TRBJ2-3; 9 nucleotides line up with TRBD2. Germline assignment: CDR1 ENHRY and CDR2 SYGVKD. CDR3 length equals 17 residues. V was pared by 3 bases and J by 8 bases, with 15 bases of the junction left unmatched. The CDR3: CAISESFSGRRPGTQYF. The DNA for the CDR3 is TGTGCCATCAGTGAAAGTTTTAGCGGGAGAAGGCCAGGTACGCAGTATTTT.